The 6 T cell receptor beta chains reported below all come from one sample, sequenced in a study of PD-L1 blockade in urothelial cancer (TCRdb year 2017). The intended sense of this specimen's time point label: peripheral blood 6 weeks after treatment start. The library came from the immunoSEQ multiplex PCR assay. TCRdb took this table from immuneACCESS and kept in-frame rearrangements with V and J called. Such tables lack part of the clones; where checked against another copy, unresolved V genes explain under half of the gap, and the rest is unexplained. This sample comprises more than 60,000 clones, about 88% of them detected only once. The ten largest clones capture around 10% of the sample. Here the sequenced sample was PBMCs, taken around atezolizumab (anti-PD-L1) treatment. These receptors came from a man aged 60 to 69 with urothelial cancer.

V is TRBV7-9 and J is TRBJ2-1, with TRBD2 matching over 11 bases. V was pared by 5 bases and J by 6 bases, with 12 bases of the junction left unmatched. The V gene's germline CDR1 is SEHNR and CDR2 FQNEAQ (reference sequence). The CDR3 covers 17 residues. The CDR3 region has the DNA TGTGCCAGCAGCATCAGGGGGGGACTAGCGGAGGGCAATGAGCAGTTCTTC. Amino acids: CASSIRGGLAEGNEQFF.

This clone was seen a single time. V is TRBV5-1 and J is TRBJ1-5, with D hard to call. Germline CDR1 and CDR2: SGHRS and YFSETQ. The V end lost 0 bases, the J end lost 0 bases, and 7 bases lay between the germline ends. CDR3 length: 15 amino acids. The CDR3 here is CASSLGGLSNQPQHF. The CDR3 coding sequence is TGCGCCAGCAGCTTGGGAGGGCTTAGCAATCAGCCCCAGCATTTT.

V is TRBV7-3 and J is TRBJ2-5, with D perhaps TRBD1 (6 bases). Germline lookup yields CDR1 SGHTA and CDR2 FQGTGA. The CDR3 covers 14 residues. V was trimmed by 5 bases and J by 1 base, leaving 11 bases between them. The DNA of the CDR3 is TGTGCCAGCAGCCGACAGGCTAGCCAAGAGACCCAGTACTTC. Its translation: CASSRQASQETQYF.

The gene calls are TRBV5-5 and TRBJ2-1, with TRBD1 matching over 8 bases. Germline CDR1 reads SGHKS; CDR2 reads YYEKEE (reference sequence). CDR3 length: 13 residues. The junction had 1 base not matched to a gene; V was cut back by 2 bases and J by 6 bases. The CDR3 DNA reads TGTGCCAGCAGCTTCACAGGGGGCAATGAGCAGTTCTTC. Translating gives CASSFTGGNEQFF.

V usage is TRBV2 and J usage is TRBJ2-2; the match to TRBD2 covers 14 bases. The CDR3 is 18 residues long. The germline V gene encodes CDR1 SNHLY and CDR2 FYNNEI. The V gene end was trimmed by 5 bases and the J gene end by 4 bases; junction bases not matched to a gene: 9. The CDR3 loop is CASSKTGLAGGPTGELFF. CDR3 in DNA: TGTGCCAGCAGTAAAACAGGACTAGCGGGAGGTCCCACCGGGGAGCTGTTTTTT. Based on the CDR3 plus reference TRBV2 and TRBJ2-2, the full variable domain is EPEVTQTPSHQVTQMGQEVILRCVPISNHLYFYWYRQILGQKVEFLVSFYNNEISEKSEIFDDQFSVERPDGSNFTLKIRSTKLEDSAMYFCASSKTGLAGGPTGELFFGEGSRLTVL.

The chain couples TRBV18 to TRBJ2-5, with a tentative D call TRBD2 (5 bases). This CDR3 is 15 amino acids long. V was trimmed by 5 bases and J by 5 bases, leaving 18 bases between them. The germline gives CDR1 KGHSH, CDR2 LQKENI. As DNA, the CDR3 is TGTGCCAGCTCAGAACGGGGATTATTCGGCGAGACCCAGTACTTC. Its protein product is CASSERGLFGETQYF.